Presented here are 13 T cell receptor beta chains from one specimen sequenced in a study of blood T cell repertoires in COVID-19. Generated by immunoSEQ multiplex PCR, the TCRdb table keeps only in-frame clones and is missing some. The table lists some 140,000 clones, around 80% of them singletons. The sequenced sample was peripheral blood. These receptors all stem from an elderly man with acute or convalescent COVID-19.

This chain joins TRBV21-1 and TRBJ1-2; the table's TRBD1 call for D was not verified on the DNA. TRBV21-1 corresponds to a pseudogene. The CDR3 is 13 residues long. The CDR3 sequence is CASSTRQAPIDTF. CDR3 nucleotides: TGTGCCAGCTCAACTCGACAGGCCCCTATCGACACCTTC.

This clone appeared a single time. CDR3 sequence: CASSLGLRGYTF. In nucleotides, the CDR3 is TGTGCCAGCAGCCTGGGACTCCGTGGCTACACCTTC. V is TRBV5-8 and J is TRBJ1-2; TRBD1 is a possible D gene (5 bases). Trimming took off 4 bases at V and 7 bases at J, with 11 bases between the two ends. This CDR3 comprises 12 residues. Germline-derived CDR1 and CDR2 are SGHTS and YDEGEE.

The rearrangement uses TRBV7-6 and TRBJ2-3, with 10 bases matching TRBD1. V lost 5 bases and J lost 4; bases outside the gene matches: 12. Germline values: CDR1 SGHVS, CDR2 FNYEAQ. The CDR3 has 17 residues. CDR3 nucleotides: TGTGCCAGCAGCCGCGACCCCGGGACAGGGGCTTCAGATACGCAGTATTTT. Its translation: CASSRDPGTGASDTQYF.

CDR3 sequence: CASSQGGQFQETQYF. The DNA for the CDR3 is TGCGCCAGCAGCCAAGGGGGACAGTTCCAAGAGACCCAGTACTTC. V gene TRBV4-1 combines with J gene TRBJ2-5; 7 nucleotides match TRBD1. Germline values: CDR1 MGHRA, CDR2 YSYEKL. The CDR3 sequence is 15 residues long. The ends lost 1 base at V and 1 base at J; junction bases unmatched: 3.

This clone has more than one count but fewer than ten. The chain employs TRBV6-1 and TRBJ1-6, with 7 bases fitting TRBD1. The CDR3 is 16 amino acids. From germline, CDR1 is MNHNS and CDR2 SASEGT. Germline trimming cut 1 base from V and 10 bases from J; bases unmatched to any gene: 10. The CDR3 DNA sequence: TGTGCCAGCAGTGAAGGCGAGGGCAGGGGGGACTCACCCCTCCACTTT. Translating it yields CASSEGEGRGDSPLHF.

CDR3 residues: CASISRSYEQYF. For the CDR3, the DNA is TGTGCCAGCATTTCCCGCTCCTACGAGCAGTACTTC. The rearrangement links TRBV28 to TRBJ2-7, with no clear D. V shed 7 bases and J shed 0 bases, with 7 bases lying between them. The germline CDR1 and CDR2 sequences are MDHEN and SYDVKM. CDR3 length: 12 amino acids.

The chain has TRBV27 and TRBJ2-7; 7 nucleotides match TRBD2. The V segment lost 4 bases and the J segment 2 bases; nucleotides outside the gene matches: 2. This CDR3 has 13 amino acids. Germline V CDR1 and CDR2: MNHEY, SMNVEV (reference sequence). The CDR3 DNA sequence: TGTGCCAGCAGTTGGGAGGGAACCTACGAGCAGTACTTC. Protein product: CASSWEGTYEQYF.

The table lists this clone with a count of one. The chain joins TRBV7-3 to TRBJ1-1, with a weak D call TRBD1 (5 bases). This CDR3 has 14 amino acids. Germline values: CDR1 SGHTA, CDR2 FQGTGA. Trimming took off 4 bases at V and 4 bases at J, with 13 bases between the two ends. The CDR3 DNA is TGTGCCAGCAGCTCCCAGGGTATGGGCACTGAAGCTTTCTTT. It translates to CASSSQGMGTEAFF.

The chain combines TRBV6-2 or TRBV6-3 with TRBJ2-1, with TRBD2 matching over 12 bases. The V gene end was trimmed by 2 bases and the J gene end by 8 bases; junction bases not matched to a gene: 1. Looked up from germline, CDR1 is MNHEY and CDR2 is SVGEGT. CDR3 length equals 14 residues. The CDR3 sequence is CASSYPSGGDEQFF. The CDR3 DNA reads as TGTGCCAGCAGTTACCCTAGCGGGGGGGATGAGCAGTTCTTC.

This clone appeared a few times. The gene calls are TRBV19 and TRBJ1-5; unclear D gene. Germline CDR1 is LNHDA and CDR2 is SQIVND (reference sequence). The CDR3 sequence is 13 residues long. The ends were cut back, 10 bases at V and 6 bases at J, with 16 bases in the middle. CDR3 region: CATRDTGSQPQHF. The CDR3 DNA sequence: TGTGCCACCCGGGATACGGGGAGTCAGCCCCAGCATTTT.

The CDR3, as DNA: TGTGCCAGCTCACCAGACTTGGACGGGGACGAGCAGTACTTC. Protein: CASSPDLDGDEQYF. The V gene is TRBV18, the J gene TRBJ2-7; TRBD2 is a possible D gene (5 bases). The CDR3 length is 14 residues. Germline assignment: CDR1 KGHSH and CDR2 LQKENI. V was clipped by 2 bases and J by 5 bases, with 13 bases between them. Based on the CDR3 plus reference TRBV18 and TRBJ2-7, the full variable domain is NAGVMQNPRHLVRRRGQEARLRCSPMKGHSHVYWYRQLPEEGLKFMVYLQKENIIDESGMPKERFSAEFPKEGPSILRIQQVVRGDSAAYFCASSPDLDGDEQYFGPGTRLTVT.

The chain combines TRBV10-3 with TRBJ2-5, with 7 bases fitting TRBD2. CDR1 and CDR2 (germline): ENHRY, SYGVKD. This CDR3 has 13 residues. The J segment lost 4 bases and the V segment lost 6 bases, leaving 5 bases of the junction unmatched. CDR3: CAIRGGNGETQYF. DNA of the CDR3: TGTGCCATCAGGGGGGGGAACGGAGAGACCCAGTACTTC.

The chain combines TRBV18 with TRBJ2-4, with 8 bases fitting TRBD2. The CDR3 runs 16 residues. Germline-derived CDR1 and CDR2 are KGHSH and LQKENI. The V segment lost 1 base and the J segment 3 bases; nucleotides outside the gene matches: 5. For the CDR3, the DNA is TGTGCCAGCTCACCACTCGGGGGGGATGGCAAAAACATTCAGTACTTC. This gives the protein CASSPLGGDGKNIQYF.